The TCR beta chain under discussion was sequenced for a study of T cell changes during pregnancy in multiple sclerosis. Unmatched junction bases numbered 3, after V lost 3 bases and J lost 5 bases. This CDR3 comprises 14 residues. CDR1 and CDR2 from the germline V gene are SGHRS and YFSETQ. Only in-frame clones appear in the TCRdb table, and some are missing; sequencing was by immunoSEQ multiplex PCR. The profile shows more than 70,000 clones, 85% to 95% of them singletons. Sequenced here: peripheral blood, sampled before pregnancy. This TCR derives from a female donor with multiple sclerosis, enrolled in a pregnancy study. The chain is built from TRBV5-1 and TRBJ2-2, with 8 bases aligning to TRBD1. The CDR3 loop reads CASSSQGETGELFF. As DNA, the CDR3 is TGCGCCAGCAGCTCACAGGGGGAAACCGGGGAGCTGTTTTTT. The variable domain in full, with the rest retrieved from reference TRBV5-1 and TRBJ2-2, is KAGVTQTPRYLIKTRGQQVTLSCSPISGHRSVSWYQQTPGQGLQFLFEYFSETQRNKGNFPGRFSGRQFSNSRSEMNVSTLELGDSALYLCASSSQGETGELFFGEGSRLTVL.